This TCR beta chain emerged from a study of blood T cell repertoires in COVID-19. The trim removed 5 bases at V and 0 bases at J, leaving 13 bases unmatched. CDR3 length: 19 amino acids. The V gene's germline CDR1 is SEHNR and CDR2 FQNEAQ (reference sequence). Measured with immunoSEQ multiplex PCR; TCRdb has only the in-frame clones, and not every one. There are 290,000 or so clones in the sample; roughly 90% occur only once, and 2% to 2.5% lies in the top ten. Sequencing input: peripheral blood. The rearrangement links TRBV7-9 to TRBJ2-3; 11 bases fit TRBD2. The TCR was taken from a woman aged 25 to 39 with COVID-19, enrolled during active disease. The CDR3 region has the DNA TGTGCCAGCAGCCCACGACTAGCGGGATTCAAGGGAAGCACAGATACGCAGTATTTT. Amino acids: CASSPRLAGFKGSTDTQYF.